The rows below give T cell receptor beta chains drawn from one sample of a study of PD-L1 blockade in urothelial cancer. Measured with immunoSEQ multiplex PCR; TCRdb has only the in-frame clones, and not every one. The repertoire consists of around 49,000 clones, with more than 75% occurring once and the leading ten covering 2% to 3%. The specimen was PBMCs, collected around atezolizumab (anti-PD-L1) treatment. The receptors here all came from a man in his fifties or sixties with urothelial cancer. Each CDR3 is given with its conserved first and last residue. The D gene is left open where the match is weak. The size entry is marked missing in some rows and otherwise reads once, few, many or a size class.

v_gene: TRBV9
d_gene: NA
j_gene: TRBJ1-4
abundance: NA
CDR3nt: TGTGCCAGCAGCTCTCGGGACATTGCAACTAATGAAAAACTGTTTTTT
CDR3aa: CASSSRDIATNEKLFF

v_gene: TRBV7-2
d_gene: TRBD2
j_gene: TRBJ2-5
abundance: NA
CDR3nt: TGTGCCAGCAGCTTACCGGGGAGGGGGACCCAGTACTTC
CDR3aa: CASSLPGRGTQYF

v_gene: TRBV7-9
d_gene: NA
j_gene: TRBJ1-1
abundance: NA
CDR3nt: TGTGCCAGCAGCTTAAGGGGAGGGTATACTTTGAACACTGAAGCTTTCTTT
CDR3aa: CASSLRGGYTLNTEAFF

v_gene: TRBV5-1
d_gene: TRBD1
j_gene: TRBJ2-2
abundance: NA
CDR3nt: TGCGCCAGCAGCCCCAGGACAGGGACGAACACCGGGGAGCTGTTTTTT
CDR3aa: CASSPRTGTNTGELFF

v_gene: TRBV18
d_gene: TRBD2
j_gene: TRBJ2-7
abundance: NA
CDR3nt: TGTGCCAGCTCACCGGGGCTAGCGGGGGCCTACGAGCAGTACTTC
CDR3aa: CASSPGLAGAYEQYF

v_gene: TRBV11-2
d_gene: NA
j_gene: TRBJ2-1
abundance: NA
CDR3nt: TGTGCCAGCAGCCCGGGACTCCGGAGAGGGGATGAGCAGTTCTTC
CDR3aa: CASSPGLRRGDEQFF

v_gene: TRBV4-1
d_gene: NA
j_gene: TRBJ1-2
abundance: NA
CDR3nt: TGCGCCAGCAGCCAAGGTCAGGGTTCCTTTTTTAGCTACACCTTC
CDR3aa: CASSQGQGSFFSYTF

v_gene: TRBV19
d_gene: NA
j_gene: TRBJ2-2
abundance: NA
CDR3nt: TGTGCCAGTAGTATTCGAATCGCTGTGCGTACCGGGGAGCTGTTTTTT
CDR3aa: CASSIRIAVRTGELFF

v_gene: TRBV7-2
d_gene: TRBD1
j_gene: TRBJ1-2
abundance: NA
CDR3nt: TGTGCCAGCAGCTTAGGGACAGGGTTGAACTATGGCTACACCTTC
CDR3aa: CASSLGTGLNYGYTF

v_gene: TRBV5-1
d_gene: TRBD1
j_gene: TRBJ2-1
abundance: once
CDR3nt: TGCGCCAGCAGCTTGGGACAGGGTACTTACAATGAGCAGTTCTTC
CDR3aa: CASSLGQGTYNEQFF

v_gene: TRBV5-6
d_gene: TRBD2
j_gene: TRBJ2-7
abundance: NA
CDR3nt: TGTGCCAGCAGTCATGAAGCGGGAGGACTGGACTACGAGCAGTACTTC
CDR3aa: CASSHEAGGLDYEQYF

v_gene: TRBV6-1
d_gene: NA
j_gene: TRBJ2-5
abundance: once
CDR3nt: TGTGCCAGCAGCGCCGACAGCCAAGAGACCCAGTACTTC
CDR3aa: CASSADSQETQYF

v_gene: TRBV7-2
d_gene: NA
j_gene: TRBJ2-5
abundance: NA
CDR3nt: TGTGCCAGCACCCCCGCCCGGGAACAAGAGACCCAGTACTTC
CDR3aa: CASTPAREQETQYF

v_gene: TRBV5-1
d_gene: NA
j_gene: TRBJ2-6
abundance: NA
CDR3nt: TGCGCCAGCAGCCCTGGAGAGTCTGGGGCCAACGTCCTGACTTTC
CDR3aa: CASSPGESGANVLTF

v_gene: TRBV18
d_gene: TRBD2
j_gene: TRBJ2-1
abundance: NA
CDR3nt: TGTGCCAGCTCACCCCAACTAGCGGGGGACAATGAGCAGTTCTTC
CDR3aa: CASSPQLAGDNEQFF

v_gene: TRBV19
d_gene: NA
j_gene: TRBJ1-5
abundance: NA
CDR3nt: TGTGCCAGTAGTATCGACAGCAGCAATCAGCCCCAGCATTTT
CDR3aa: CASSIDSSNQPQHF

v_gene: TRBV10-2
d_gene: TRBD1
j_gene: TRBJ1-4
abundance: NA
CDR3nt: TGCGCCAGCCAGGGACAGGCGGGGATAGGTGAAAAACTGTTTTTT
CDR3aa: CASQGQAGIGEKLFF

v_gene: TRBV7-3
d_gene: TRBD1
j_gene: TRBJ1-2
abundance: few
CDR3nt: TGTGCCAGCAGCTTATCCCAGGGGGGAGGCTACACCTTC
CDR3aa: CASSLSQGGGYTF

v_gene: TRBV10-3
d_gene: NA
j_gene: TRBJ2-2
abundance: NA
CDR3nt: TGTGCCATCAGTGGCGTAGCGGCAGACACCGGGGAGCTGTTTTTT
CDR3aa: CAISGVAADTGELFF

v_gene: TRBV10-3
d_gene: TRBD1
j_gene: TRBJ1-2
abundance: NA
CDR3nt: TGTGCCATCAGTGACGGGACAGGGGCTGGCTACACCTTC
CDR3aa: CAISDGTGAGYTF

v_gene: TRBV7-8
d_gene: NA
j_gene: TRBJ1-3
abundance: few
CDR3nt: TGTGCCAGCAGCTCGGACATTGGTGGAAACACCATATATTTT
CDR3aa: CASSSDIGGNTIYF

v_gene: TRBV5-8
d_gene: TRBD2
j_gene: TRBJ2-5
abundance: NA
CDR3nt: TGTGCCAGCAGCTCGCTGTATGCGGGAGGCGAAGAGACCCAGTACTTC
CDR3aa: CASSSLYAGGEETQYF

v_gene: TRBV10-2
d_gene: TRBD2
j_gene: TRBJ2-2
abundance: NA
CDR3nt: TGCGCCAGCAGTGTCGTAGCGGGAGGCCCGAACACCGGGGAGCTGTTTTTT
CDR3aa: CASSVVAGGPNTGELFF

v_gene: TRBV15
d_gene: NA
j_gene: TRBJ2-2
abundance: NA
CDR3nt: TGTGCCACCAGCCCCGAGGGACAAATTAACACCGGGGAGCTGTTTTTT
CDR3aa: CATSPEGQINTGELFF

v_gene: TRBV28
d_gene: TRBD1
j_gene: TRBJ1-2
abundance: NA
CDR3nt: TGTGCCAGCAGGGAACAGGGGGCAGGAGGCTACACCTTC
CDR3aa: CASREQGAGGYTF

v_gene: TRBV7-9
d_gene: NA
j_gene: TRBJ2-4
abundance: NA
CDR3nt: TGTGCCAGCAGCTTATGGCTGGCGGACTTAGCCAAAAACATTCAGTACTTC
CDR3aa: CASSLWLADLAKNIQYF

v_gene: TRBV25-1
d_gene: TRBD1
j_gene: TRBJ2-7
abundance: NA
CDR3nt: TGTGCCAGCAGCCCGACAGGGGCCCGGGGTAGCGAGCAGTACTTC
CDR3aa: CASSPTGARGSEQYF

v_gene: TRBV19
d_gene: TRBD1
j_gene: TRBJ2-1
abundance: NA
CDR3nt: TGTGCCAGTATTTCCCAGGGGGCGGACAATGAGCAGTTCTTC
CDR3aa: CASISQGADNEQFF

v_gene: TRBV6-1
d_gene: NA
j_gene: TRBJ1-2
abundance: NA
CDR3nt: TGTGCCAGCAGTGATTTGGGGGGGTACTCTAACTATGGCTACACCTTC
CDR3aa: CASSDLGGYSNYGYTF

v_gene: TRBV29-1
d_gene: NA
j_gene: TRBJ2-5
abundance: NA
CDR3nt: TGCAGCGTCGGGGAAGGCGGTGCGGGAGAGACCCAGTACTTC
CDR3aa: CSVGEGGAGETQYF

v_gene: TRBV5-6
d_gene: NA
j_gene: TRBJ2-7
abundance: NA
CDR3nt: TGTGCCAGCAGCTTTAAAAGCGTCCACGAGCAGTACTTC
CDR3aa: CASSFKSVHEQYF

v_gene: TRBV7-6
d_gene: NA
j_gene: TRBJ2-7
abundance: NA
CDR3nt: TGTGCCAGCAGCCAATCTCAGGACACCTACGAGCAGTACTTC
CDR3aa: CASSQSQDTYEQYF

v_gene: TRBV5-1
d_gene: TRBD1
j_gene: TRBJ2-4
abundance: NA
CDR3nt: TGCGCCAGCAGCTTGGGGAAACAGGGGGTCCAAAACATTCAGTACTTC
CDR3aa: CASSLGKQGVQNIQYF

v_gene: TRBV30
d_gene: TRBD1
j_gene: TRBJ2-7
abundance: NA
CDR3nt: TGTGCCTGGAGTTCCCCCGGGACAGGGAAATTAAAGGGCTACGAGCAGTACTTC
CDR3aa: CAWSSPGTGKLKGYEQYF

v_gene: TRBV19
d_gene: TRBD1
j_gene: TRBJ1-1
abundance: NA
CDR3nt: TGTGCCAGTAGTGGGGAGACAGGGGGCGAAGCTTTCTTT
CDR3aa: CASSGETGGEAFF

v_gene: TRBV19
d_gene: NA
j_gene: TRBJ2-7
abundance: once
CDR3nt: TGTGCCAGTAGTCGACAGGACCTCTACGAGCAGTACTTC
CDR3aa: CASSRQDLYEQYF

v_gene: TRBV29-1
d_gene: TRBD1
j_gene: TRBJ1-2
abundance: NA
CDR3nt: TGCAGCGTTGAAGATCGGGGGACAGGGGGCGCAGGTGGATATGGCTACACCTTC
CDR3aa: CSVEDRGTGGAGGYGYTF